One and the same sample provided the 29 T cell receptor beta chains below, sequenced in a study of shared clonotypes between healthy human individuals. Here immunoSEQ multiplex PCR was the method, and the copy in TCRdb shows in-frame clones only, minus some. The sample carries about 2.1 million clones, 93% recorded once. CD45RO-negative cells were positively selected for CCR7, leaving out terminally differentiated effector memory CD45RA+ cells. Input material: naive CD8+ T cells from PBMCs. Receptor source: a man younger than 30 in good health. Some clones in this sample may be carry-over from other donors' samples.

This rearrangement joins TRBV7-9 to TRBJ2-7; 7 nucleotides match TRBD2. V was pared by 4 bases and J by 6 bases, with 12 bases of the junction left unmatched. CDR1 is SEHNR, CDR2 FQNEAQ, per germline (reference sequence). The CDR3 covers 15 residues. CDR3 sequence reads: CASSSTLAVFGEQYF. In DNA form, the CDR3 reads TGTGCCAGCAGCTCGACTCTAGCGGTTTTTGGCGAGCAGTACTTC.

V and J are TRBV5-6 and TRBJ1-1; 8 bases are shared with TRBD1. V dropped 4 bases and J dropped 5; count of bases not matched to a gene: 13. CDR1 is SGHDT and CDR2 is YYEEEE in the germline V gene. The CDR3 sequence is 16 residues long. The CDR3 region has the DNA TGTGCCAGCAGCCTGGCTACAGGGGGGATTTGGACTGAAGCTTTCTTT. This sequence encodes CASSLATGGIWTEAFF. The full variable domain, with the rest looked up from reference TRBV5-6 and TRBJ1-1, is DAGVTQSPTHLIKTRGQQVTLRCSPKSGHDTVSWYQQALGQGPQFIFQYYEEEERQRGNFPDRFSGHQFPNYSSELNVNALLLGDSALYLCASSLATGGIWTEAFFGQGTRLTVV.

The chain combines TRBV28 with TRBJ1-5; unclear D gene. CDR3 length: 16 residues. CDR1 is MDHEN and CDR2 is SYDVKM in the germline V gene. V shed 6 bases and J shed 2 bases, with 17 bases lying between them. The CDR3 here is CASSPLKDGGNQPQHF. The CDR3 DNA follows: TGTGCCAGCAGCCCACTAAAGGACGGTGGCAATCAGCCCCAGCATTTT.

The chain carries TRBV5-8 and TRBJ1-5; D unclear. Trimming shortened V by 0 bases and J by 0 bases, and 10 bases separated the two germline ends. Germline CDR1 is SGHTS and CDR2 is YDEGEE. The CDR3 length is 16 residues. The CDR3 DNA sequence: TGTGCCAGCAGCTTGGGGCTTGGTAGTAGCAATCAGCCCCAGCATTTT. Amino acid sequence: CASSLGLGSSNQPQHF. Combining the CDR3 with reference TRBV5-8 and TRBJ1-5 gives the whole variable domain EAGVTQSPTHLIKTRGQQATLRCSPISGHTSVYWYQQALGLGLQFLLWYDEGEERNRGNFPPRFSGRQFPNYSSELNVNALELEDSALYLCASSLGLGSSNQPQHFGDGTRLSIL.

Only a few counts were recorded for this clone. The chain uses TRBV6-5 and TRBJ2-2; D ambiguous. Looked up from germline, CDR1 is MNHEY and CDR2 is SVGAGI. The germline V and J ends were trimmed by 2 bases and 0 bases, with 10 bases remaining between them. This CDR3 is 16 amino acids long. The CDR3 reads CASSYGGSANTGELFF. As DNA, the CDR3 is TGTGCCAGCAGTTACGGTGGATCTGCGAACACCGGGGAGCTGTTTTTT.

The rearrangement joins TRBV12-5 to TRBJ1-2, with no clear D. Trimming removed 7 bases at V and 8 bases at J, with 20 bases between. The CDR3 runs to 14 residues. The germline V gene encodes CDR1 LGHNT and CDR2 FRNRAP. In DNA form, the CDR3 reads TGTGCTAGTGCCAGATCGGACCCCAACACAGGCTACACCTTC. Its translation: CASARSDPNTGYTF.

The V and J genes are TRBV27 and TRBJ1-1; maybe TRBD1 (5 bases). The CDR3 runs to 13 residues. Trimming cost V 5 bases and J 11 bases, with 18 bases left between them. The germline CDR1 and CDR2 sequences are MNHEY and SMNVEV (reference sequence). The DNA of the CDR3 is TGTGCCAGCAGTCAGGGCCACCCCCGTGAGGCTTTCTTT. Translated: CASSQGHPREAFF.

V and J are TRBV7-6 and TRBJ2-7; D might be TRBD2 (5 bases). The germline gives CDR1 SGHVS, CDR2 FNYEAQ. There are 15 residues in the CDR3. V lost 1 base and J lost 2, with 12 bases in between. The DNA of the CDR3 is TGTGCCAGCAGCTTAGAGCGGCACTCCCCCTACGAGCAGTACTTC. Translating gives CASSLERHSPYEQYF.

This clone was found a few times. Other DNA sequences within the sample encode an identical CDR3. The CDR3 nucleotides are TGCGCCAGCAGCCAAGGGCCAAGCAATCAGCCCCAGCATTTT. Translating gives CASSQGPSNQPQHF. The chain combines TRBV4-1 with TRBJ1-5; D remains unclear. CDR3 length: 14 residues. Trimming removed 1 base from V and 1 base from J, with 5 bases in between. The germline V gene has CDR1 MGHRA and CDR2 YSYEKL.

This clone appeared once. V usage is TRBV13 and J usage is TRBJ2-5; weak D call: TRBD2 (5 bases). The CDR3 length is 15 residues. V shed 5 bases and J shed 1 base, with 14 bases lying between them. Germline V gene data show CDR1 as PRHDT and CDR2 as FYEKMQ (reference sequence). DNA of the CDR3: TGTGCCAGCAGCCCCCGACGGGATTCCCAAGAGACCCAGTACTTC. Encoded protein: CASSPRRDSQETQYF. Supplemented by reference TRBV13 and TRBJ2-5, the full variable domain reads AAGVIQSPRHLIKEKRETATLKCYPIPRHDTVYWYQQGPGQDPQFLISFYEKMQSDKGSIPDRFSAQQFSDYHSELNMSSLELGDSALYFCASSPRRDSQETQYFGPGTRLLVL.

On this clone: This specimen includes other DNA sequences encoding the same CDR3. This rearrangement joins TRBV6-5 to TRBJ2-2, with a tentative D call TRBD2 (5 bases). Germline lookup yields CDR1 MNHEY and CDR2 SVGAGI. V gave up 6 bases and J gave up 2 bases, with 7 bases separating them. The CDR3 is 13 residues long. Here the CDR3 DNA reads TGTGCCAGCAGCCGGGGAAACACCGGGGAGCTGTTTTTT. It codes for CASSRGNTGELFF.

As regards this clone: This specimen includes other DNA sequences encoding the same CDR3. The chain uses TRBV27 and TRBJ2-7, with D perhaps TRBD1 (6 bases). V lost 2 bases and J lost 5, with 13 bases in between. Per germline, CDR1 MNHEY and CDR2 SMNVEV (reference sequence). The CDR3 runs to 14 residues. CDR3 nucleotides: TGTGCCAGCAGTTTAGGCCAGGGGTTCCACGAGCAGTACTTC. It translates to CASSLGQGFHEQYF.

The chain uses TRBV19 and TRBJ2-5; 8 bases are a match to TRBD2. The germline CDR1 and CDR2 sequences are LNHDA and SQIVND (reference sequence). Trimming removed 1 base from V and 2 bases from J; junction bases left unmatched: 9. CDR3 length: 17 amino acids. CDR3 DNA sequence: TGTGCCAGTAGTATAGGACCCTTTACTAGCGGACAAGAGACCCAGTACTTC. This translates into CASSIGPFTSGQETQYF. Based on the CDR3 plus reference TRBV19 and TRBJ2-5, the full variable domain is DGGITQSPKYLFRKEGQNVTLSCEQNLNHDAMYWYRQDPGQGLRLIYYSQIVNDFQKGDIAEGYSVSREKKESFPLTVTSAQKNPTAFYLCASSIGPFTSGQETQYFGPGTRLLVL.

This rearrangement joins TRBV6-5 to TRBJ1-1; D gene ambiguous. This CDR3 has 12 residues. Trimming took off 2 bases at V and 5 bases at J, with 6 bases between the two ends. Per germline, CDR1 MNHEY and CDR2 SVGAGI. The CDR3: CASSYVGTEAFF. CDR3 coding DNA: TGTGCCAGCAGTTACGTTGGGACTGAAGCTTTCTTT.

The chain joins TRBV7-9 to TRBJ2-7; 8 positions match TRBD2. V trimming: 1 base; J trimming: 7 bases; junction bases outside the gene matches: 9. The CDR3 contains 15 residues. CDR1 is SEHNR and CDR2 is FQNEAQ in the germline V gene (reference sequence). CDR3 nucleotide sequence: TGTGCCAGCAGCTTAGAAGTAGCGGGAACGGAGGAGCAGTACTTC. Translation: CASSLEVAGTEEQYF.

The chain uses TRBV29-1 and TRBJ2-2, with D uncertain. The CDR3 length is 12 residues. The V end lost 7 bases, the J end lost 6 bases, and 12 bases lay between the germline ends. Germline assignment: CDR1 SQVTM and CDR2 ANQGSEA. The CDR3 here is CSAPTAAGELFF. CDR3 sequence (DNA): TGCAGCGCCCCCACAGCCGCCGGGGAGCTGTTTTTT.

The table lists this clone with a count of one. CDR3 sequence: CATMVGPRSYNEQFF. The CDR3 DNA is TGTGCAACAATGGTGGGGCCTCGCTCCTACAATGAGCAGTTCTTC. The rearrangement joins TRBV30 to TRBJ2-1; possible D gene TRBD1, 5 bases. CDR1 and CDR2 from the germline V gene are GTSNPN and SVGIG (reference sequence). The length of the CDR3 is 15 residues.

This clone was seen once. The chain is built from TRBV11-2 and TRBJ2-7, with 7 bases matching TRBD1. After removal of 3 bases from V and 4 bases from J, the junction contained 3 bases not matched to a gene. Looked up from germline, CDR1 is SGHAT and CDR2 is FQNNGV. The CDR3 consists of 13 residues. The CDR3 region is CASSFDRVYEQYF. The CDR3 DNA follows: TGTGCCAGCAGCTTTGACAGGGTTTACGAGCAGTACTTC.

This chain links TRBV7-9 with TRBJ2-7; no clear D. This CDR3 spans 14 amino acids. V was cut by 2 bases and J by 2 bases, with 10 bases left in between. Per the germline V gene, CDR1 is SEHNR and CDR2 is FQNEAQ (reference sequence). CDR3 protein: CASSLIPTPYEQYF. The CDR3 DNA reads TGTGCCAGCAGCTTAATTCCCACCCCCTACGAGCAGTACTTC. Supplemented by reference TRBV7-9 and TRBJ2-7, the full variable domain reads DTGVSQNPRHKITKRGQNVTFRCDPISEHNRLYWYRQTLGQGPEFLTYFQNEAQLEKSRLLSDRFSAERPKGSFSTLEIQRTEQGDSAMYLCASSLIPTPYEQYFGPGTRLTVT.

In this sample, this clone turned up once. The genes are TRBV9 and TRBJ2-1; D call uncertain. The CDR3 consists of 16 residues. The germline V gene has CDR1 SGDLS and CDR2 YYNGEE. V was shortened by 0 bases and J by 0 bases, with 10 bases between the two germline ends. The chain's CDR3 is CASSVVSTTSYNEQFF. The CDR3 DNA sequence: TGTGCCAGCAGCGTAGTCTCTACGACCTCCTACAATGAGCAGTTCTTC.

The chain is built from TRBV9 and TRBJ2-2; D assignment may be TRBD1 or TRBD2 (5 bases each). V was trimmed by 1 base and J by 4 bases, leaving 20 bases between them. This CDR3 has 18 amino acids. The germline V gene encodes CDR1 SGDLS and CDR2 YYNGEE. CDR3 in DNA: TGTGCCAGCAGCGTACCGGTCAAGGGTGGGGGAAGCACCGGGGAGCTGTTTTTT. This encodes CASSVPVKGGGSTGELFF.

The chain has TRBV6-1 and TRBJ2-1; D could derive from TRBD1 or TRBD2 (5 bases each). The V gene lost 1 base and the J gene lost 8 bases, with 9 bases spanning the gap. The CDR3 loop spans 13 amino acids. The germline gives CDR1 MNHNS, CDR2 SASEGT. The CDR3: CASSEVGTDEQFF. In DNA form, the CDR3 reads TGTGCCAGCAGTGAAGTGGGGACCGATGAGCAGTTCTTC.

The genes are TRBV29-1 and TRBJ2-3; 11 bases agree with TRBD2. The CDR3 runs 11 residues. Germline-derived CDR1 and CDR2 are SQVTM and ANQGSEA. V dropped 4 bases and J dropped 13; count of bases not matched to a gene: 4. The CDR3 nucleotides read TGCAGCGTTGCTGTGACTAGCGGGAAGTATTTT. As protein: CSVAVTSGKYF.

V and J are TRBV4-3 and TRBJ1-1, with D unresolved. In germline, CDR1 is LGHNA, CDR2 YSLEER. V lost 2 bases to trimming and J lost 0 bases, with 7 bases between them. The CDR3 is made up of 14 amino acids. Here the CDR3 DNA reads TGCGCCAGCAGCCAACAAGGTATGAACACTGAAGCTTTCTTT. Its protein product is CASSQQGMNTEAFF.

The chain recombines TRBV5-6 with TRBJ2-7, with D maybe TRBD1 (6 bases). From germline, CDR1 is SGHDT and CDR2 YYEEEE. Trimming removed 0 bases from V and 2 bases from J, with 15 bases in between. This CDR3 region has 16 residues. In DNA, the CDR3 is TGTGCCAGCAGCTTGGCCGCTGACAGGTTTGCCTACGAGCAGTACTTC. Translating it yields CASSLAADRFAYEQYF. Drawing the rest from reference TRBV5-6 and TRBJ2-7, the complete variable domain is DAGVTQSPTHLIKTRGQQVTLRCSPKSGHDTVSWYQQALGQGPQFIFQYYEEEERQRGNFPDRFSGHQFPNYSSELNVNALLLGDSALYLCASSLAADRFAYEQYFGPGTRLTVT.

The V and J genes are TRBV27 and TRBJ2-7, with D hard to call. Germline lookup yields CDR1 MNHEY and CDR2 SMNVEV (reference sequence). The CDR3 length is 13 residues. Deletions cut 5 bases from V and 0 bases from J, with 8 bases between. CDR3: CASSLPNSYEQYF. The CDR3 DNA sequence: TGTGCCAGCAGTCTGCCCAACTCCTACGAGCAGTACTTC.

The V and J genes are TRBV25-1 and TRBJ1-2, with D possibly TRBD1 on 5 matching bases. The V end was cut by 2 bases, the J end by 2 bases, with 12 bases between. Germline assignment: CDR1 MGHDK and CDR2 SYGVNS. This CDR3 region has 15 residues. The CDR3 loop is CASSETPWGNYGYTF. The CDR3 DNA sequence: TGTGCCAGCAGTGAAACACCTTGGGGGAACTATGGCTACACCTTC.

This clone was found a few times. The chain is built from TRBV7-9 and TRBJ1-1; no clear D. The CDR3 contains 14 residues. Per the germline V gene, CDR1 is SEHNR and CDR2 is FQNEAQ (reference sequence). Trimming left V 1 base short and J 2 bases short, with 8 bases between. The CDR3 DNA follows: TGTGCCAGCAGCTTAGTTTACACCAACACTGAAGCTTTCTTT. This encodes CASSLVYTNTEAFF.

V usage is TRBV11-2 and J usage is TRBJ2-3; D may be TRBD2 (6 bases). V lost 3 bases and J lost 6, with 7 bases in between. Germline CDR1 and CDR2: SGHAT and FQNNGV. The CDR3 length is 12 residues. As DNA, the CDR3 is TGTGCCAGCAGCTTCAGCGGGGATACGCAGTATTTT. Translated: CASSFSGDTQYF.